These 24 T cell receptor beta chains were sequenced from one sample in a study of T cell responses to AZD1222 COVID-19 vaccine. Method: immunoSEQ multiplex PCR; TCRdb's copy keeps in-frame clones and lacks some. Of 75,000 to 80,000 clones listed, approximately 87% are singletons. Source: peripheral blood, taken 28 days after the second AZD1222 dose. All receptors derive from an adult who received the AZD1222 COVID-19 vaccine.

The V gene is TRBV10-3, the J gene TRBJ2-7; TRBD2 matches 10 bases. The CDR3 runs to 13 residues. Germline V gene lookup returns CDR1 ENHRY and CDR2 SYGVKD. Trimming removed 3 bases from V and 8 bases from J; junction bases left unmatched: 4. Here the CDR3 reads CAISDGLAEKQYF. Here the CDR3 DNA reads TGTGCCATCAGTGACGGACTAGCGGAGAAGCAGTACTTC.

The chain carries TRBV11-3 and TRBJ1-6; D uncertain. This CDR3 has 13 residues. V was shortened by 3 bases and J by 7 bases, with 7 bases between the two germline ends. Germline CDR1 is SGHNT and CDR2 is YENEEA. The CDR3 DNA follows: TGTGCCAGCAGCTTTGACGGAAATTCACCCCTCCACTTT. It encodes CASSFDGNSPLHF.

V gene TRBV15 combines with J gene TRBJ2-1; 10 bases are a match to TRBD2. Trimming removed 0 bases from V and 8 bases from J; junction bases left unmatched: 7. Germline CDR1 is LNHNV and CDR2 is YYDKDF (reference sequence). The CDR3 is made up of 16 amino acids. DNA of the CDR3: TGTGCCACCAGCAGAGACCGGCCTAGCGGGAGCGATGAGCAGTTCTTC. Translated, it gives CATSRDRPSGSDEQFF. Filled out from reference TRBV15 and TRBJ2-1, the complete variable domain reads DAMVIQNPRYQVTQFGKPVTLSCSQTLNHNVMYWYQQKSSQAPKLLFHYYDKDFNNEADTPDNFQSRRPNTSFCFLDIRSPGLGDTAMYLCATSRDRPSGSDEQFFGPGTRLTVL.

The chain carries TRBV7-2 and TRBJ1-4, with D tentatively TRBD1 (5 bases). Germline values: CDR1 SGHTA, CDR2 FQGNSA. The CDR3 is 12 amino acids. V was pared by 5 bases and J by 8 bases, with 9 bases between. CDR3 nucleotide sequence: TGTGCCAGCAGCCCCGGGGGGGAAAAACTGTTTTTT. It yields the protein CASSPGGEKLFF.

This CDR3 is CASSAPGVRGVHEQYF. The CDR3 DNA reads as TGTGCCAGCAGTGCGCCGGGGGTCCGGGGGGTCCACGAGCAGTACTTC. The chain is built from TRBV2 and TRBJ2-7; 7 nucleotides agree with TRBD2. The CDR3 is 16 amino acids. In germline, CDR1 is SNHLY, CDR2 FYNNEI. The trim removed 4 bases at V and 5 bases at J, leaving 14 bases unmatched.

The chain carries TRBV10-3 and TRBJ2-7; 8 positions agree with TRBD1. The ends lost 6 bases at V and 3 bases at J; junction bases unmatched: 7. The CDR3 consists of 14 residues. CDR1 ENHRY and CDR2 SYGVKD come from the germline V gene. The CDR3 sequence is CAISLQGAGYEQYF. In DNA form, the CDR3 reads TGTGCCATCAGCCTTCAGGGGGCAGGCTACGAGCAGTACTTC.

CDR3: CASRPATGFNEKLFF. In DNA, the CDR3 is TGTGCCAGTAGACCAGCGACAGGTTTCAATGAAAAACTGTTTTTT. This chain links TRBV19 with TRBJ1-4; D might be TRBD1 (6 bases). The CDR3 runs 15 residues. CDR1 is LNHDA and CDR2 is SQIVND in the germline V gene (reference sequence). Deletions cut 6 bases from V and 5 bases from J, with 16 bases between.

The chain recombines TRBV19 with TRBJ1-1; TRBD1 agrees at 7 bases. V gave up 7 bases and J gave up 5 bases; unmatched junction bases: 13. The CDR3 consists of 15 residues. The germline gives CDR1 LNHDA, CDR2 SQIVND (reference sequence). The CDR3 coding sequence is TGTGCCAGTATCCCCGCCCAGGGGGGGAGGACTGAAGCTTTCTTT. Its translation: CASIPAQGGRTEAFF.

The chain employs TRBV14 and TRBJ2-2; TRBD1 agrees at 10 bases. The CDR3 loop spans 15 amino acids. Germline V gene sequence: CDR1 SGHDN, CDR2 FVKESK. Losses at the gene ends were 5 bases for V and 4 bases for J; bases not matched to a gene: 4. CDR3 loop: CASSFDRGLTGELFF. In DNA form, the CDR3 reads TGTGCCAGCAGCTTCGACAGGGGGCTCACCGGGGAGCTGTTTTTT.

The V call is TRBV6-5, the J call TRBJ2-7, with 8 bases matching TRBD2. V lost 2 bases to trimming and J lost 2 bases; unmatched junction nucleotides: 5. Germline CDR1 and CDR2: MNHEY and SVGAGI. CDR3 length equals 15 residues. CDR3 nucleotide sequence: TGTGCCAGCAGTTACATCACGGGGGGGACCTACGAGCAGTACTTC. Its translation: CASSYITGGTYEQYF.

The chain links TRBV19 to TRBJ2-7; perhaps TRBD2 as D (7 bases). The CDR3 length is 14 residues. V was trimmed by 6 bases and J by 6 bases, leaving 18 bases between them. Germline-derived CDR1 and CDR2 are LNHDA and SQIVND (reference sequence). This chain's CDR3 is CASRTVGGAGEQYF. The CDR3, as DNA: TGTGCCAGTAGAACCGTGGGGGGGGCCGGCGAGCAGTACTTC.

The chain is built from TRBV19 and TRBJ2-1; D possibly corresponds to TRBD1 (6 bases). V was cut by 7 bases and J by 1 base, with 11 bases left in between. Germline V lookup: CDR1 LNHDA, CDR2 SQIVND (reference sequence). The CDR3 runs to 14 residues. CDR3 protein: CASNRGGSYNEQFF. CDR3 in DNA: TGTGCCAGTAATAGAGGGGGTTCCTACAATGAGCAGTTCTTC.

The CDR3 DNA reads as TGTGCCAGCAGCTCACCGGGACGCGGAAACACCATATATTTT. It codes for CASSSPGRGNTIYF. The gene calls are TRBV7-3 and TRBJ1-3; TRBD1 is a possible D gene (5 bases). The germline gives CDR1 SGHTA, CDR2 FQGTGA. Trimming removed 4 bases at V and 4 bases at J, with 11 bases between. CDR3 size: 14 residues.

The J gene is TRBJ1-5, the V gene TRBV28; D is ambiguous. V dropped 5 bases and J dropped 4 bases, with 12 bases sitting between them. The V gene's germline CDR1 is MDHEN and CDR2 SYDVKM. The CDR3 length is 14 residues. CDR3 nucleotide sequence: TGTGCCAGCAGTCCGGACGAGATAAATCAGCCCCAGCATTTT. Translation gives CASSPDEINQPQHF.

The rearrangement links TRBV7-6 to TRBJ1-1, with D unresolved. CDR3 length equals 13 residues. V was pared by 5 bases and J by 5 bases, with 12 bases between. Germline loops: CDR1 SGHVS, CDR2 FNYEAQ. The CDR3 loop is CASSPSTTTEAFF. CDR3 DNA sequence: TGTGCCAGCAGCCCATCGACAACAACTGAAGCTTTCTTT. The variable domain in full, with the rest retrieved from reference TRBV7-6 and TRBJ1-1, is GAGVSQSPRYKVTKRGQDVALRCDPISGHVSLYWYRQALGQGPEFLTYFNYEAQQDKSGLPNDRFSAERPEGSISTLTIQRTEQRDSAMYRCASSPSTTTEAFFGQGTRLTVV.

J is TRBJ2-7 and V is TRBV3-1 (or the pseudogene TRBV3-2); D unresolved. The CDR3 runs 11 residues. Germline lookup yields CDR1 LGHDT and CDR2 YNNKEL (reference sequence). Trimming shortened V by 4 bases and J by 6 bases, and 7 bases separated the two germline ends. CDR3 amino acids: CASSLMGEQYF. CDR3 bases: TGTGCCAGCAGCCTGATGGGCGAGCAGTACTTC.

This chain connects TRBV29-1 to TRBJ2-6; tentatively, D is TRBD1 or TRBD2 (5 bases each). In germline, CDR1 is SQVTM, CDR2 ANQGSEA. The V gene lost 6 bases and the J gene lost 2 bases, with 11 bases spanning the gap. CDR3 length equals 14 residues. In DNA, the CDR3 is TGCAGCGTGATCCAGGGAGCTGGGGCCAACGTCCTGACTTTC. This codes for CSVIQGAGANVLTF.

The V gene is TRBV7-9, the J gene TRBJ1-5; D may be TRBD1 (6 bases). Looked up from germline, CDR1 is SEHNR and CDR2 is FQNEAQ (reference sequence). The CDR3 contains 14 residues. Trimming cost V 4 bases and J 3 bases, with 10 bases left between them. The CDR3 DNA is TGTGCCAGCAGCTCGACAGGAAACAATCAGCCCCAGCATTTT. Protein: CASSSTGNNQPQHF.

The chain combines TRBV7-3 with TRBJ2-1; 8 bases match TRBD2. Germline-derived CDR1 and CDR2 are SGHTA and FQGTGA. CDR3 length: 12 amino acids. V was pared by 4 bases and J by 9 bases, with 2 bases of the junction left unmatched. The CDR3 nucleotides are TGTGCCAGCAGCTCTCGGGGGGGTGAGCAGTTCTTC. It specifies CASSSRGGEQFF.

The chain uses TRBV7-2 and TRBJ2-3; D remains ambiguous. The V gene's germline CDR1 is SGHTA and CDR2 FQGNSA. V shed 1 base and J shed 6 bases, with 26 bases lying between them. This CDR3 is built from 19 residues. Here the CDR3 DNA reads TGTGCCAGCAGCTTAGTCCTTTTGTCAGATGGGCCTTTCGGGGATACGCAGTATTTT. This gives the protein CASSLVLLSDGPFGDTQYF.

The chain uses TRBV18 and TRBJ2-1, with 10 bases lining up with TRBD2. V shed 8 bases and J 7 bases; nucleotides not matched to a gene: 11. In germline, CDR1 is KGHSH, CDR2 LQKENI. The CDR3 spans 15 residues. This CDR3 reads CASASGGGTRNEQFF. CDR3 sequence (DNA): TGTGCCAGCGCCAGCGGGGGGGGGACGCGGAATGAGCAGTTCTTC.

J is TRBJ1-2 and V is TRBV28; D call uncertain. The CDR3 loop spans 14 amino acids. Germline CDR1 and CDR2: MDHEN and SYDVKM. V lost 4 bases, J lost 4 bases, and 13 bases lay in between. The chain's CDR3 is CASSSTGKSYGYTF. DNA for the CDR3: TGTGCCAGCAGTTCAACGGGCAAGAGCTATGGCTACACCTTC.

Here the CDR3 reads CASSSRGAGPTEAFF. Here the CDR3 DNA reads TGTGCCAGCAGCTCGAGGGGAGCCGGACCTACTGAAGCTTTCTTT. The rearrangement links TRBV9 to TRBJ1-1; D may be TRBD1 (5 bases). Germline V gene data show CDR1 as SGDLS and CDR2 as YYNGEE. The CDR3 runs 15 residues. Trimming cost V 4 bases and J 5 bases, with 18 bases left between them.

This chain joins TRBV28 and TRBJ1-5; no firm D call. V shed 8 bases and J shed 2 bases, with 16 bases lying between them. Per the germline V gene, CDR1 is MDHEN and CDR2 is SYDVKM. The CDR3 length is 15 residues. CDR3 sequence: CASLPSLVGNQPQHF. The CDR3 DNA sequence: TGTGCCAGCCTACCCTCGCTTGTGGGCAATCAGCCCCAGCATTTT.